This T cell receptor (beta chain) was retrieved from a study of blood T cells in healthy people across ages. In its sample, this clonotype was seen a few times. Donors ranged from roughly 6 to 90 years old and were healthy Caucasians in Russia. Together with a sample-barcoded 5' primer, a J-beta primer mix was included in a second PCR lasting about 7 to 12 cycles. TCRdb re-analysed the 5' RACE reads in MiXCR, keeping a single row per CDR3 protein. The table lists 650,000 to 1,000,000 distinct CDR3 sequences, more than 35% of them singletons, with over 15% in the top ten. Germline lookup yields CDR1 DFQATT and CDR2 SNEGSKA (reference sequence). The junction had 7 bases not matched to a gene; V was cut back by 0 bases and J by 6 bases. This CDR3 comprises 14 residues.

This rearrangement joins TRBV20-1 to TRBJ1-2, with 7 positions matching TRBD1. The sequence derives from a man at least 80 years old in good health. The specimen sequenced was blood. CDR3 in amino acids: CSARDRGQGDGYTF. CDR3 nucleotide sequence: TGCAGTGCTAGAGATCGAGGTCAGGGGGATGGCTACACCTTC.